The 29 T cell receptor beta chains below all came from one sample that was sequenced in a study of beta chain features in type 1 diabetes. Investigators reverse transcribed all isolated RNA, so they sequenced expressed TCRB transcripts. TCRdb's copy holds only in-frame clones and misses some; the assay was immunoSEQ multiplex PCR. The sample lists a few hundred thousand clones, about 15% seen once, with about 0.02% in the top ten. Sequencing was carried out using naive CD4+ T cells from blood. The receptors come from a woman in her late teens or twenties in good health.

This clone turned up a few times. The rearrangement uses TRBV4-2 and TRBJ2-2; tentatively, D is TRBD1 (5 bases). The CDR3 consists of 15 residues. Germline V lookup: CDR1 LGHNA, CDR2 YNFKEQ. Trimming stripped 0 bases from V and 3 bases from J, with 8 bases between. CDR3 in DNA: TGTGCCAGCAGCCAAGACAGGGCGCACACCGGGGAGCTGTTTTTT. Its protein is CASSQDRAHTGELFF.

V gene TRBV5-4 combines with J gene TRBJ2-3, with 15 bases matching TRBD2. The J segment lost 3 bases and the V segment lost 3 bases, leaving 2 bases of the junction unmatched. This CDR3 is 16 amino acids long. CDR1 SGHNT and CDR2 YYREEE come from the germline V gene (reference sequence). This chain's CDR3 is CASSWGLAGGTDTQYF. In nucleotides, the CDR3 is TGTGCCAGCAGCTGGGGACTAGCGGGAGGAACAGATACGCAGTATTTT.

This clone appeared a few times. V is TRBV2 and J is TRBJ2-5, with D perhaps matching TRBD2 (6 bases). Trimming took 3 bases from V and 5 from J, leaving 13 bases between them. From germline, CDR1 is SNHLY and CDR2 FYNNEI. This CDR3 has 14 amino acids. The CDR3 bases are TGTGCCAGCAGTGAGGGACTCCCCTGGGAGACCCAGTACTTC. It encodes CASSEGLPWETQYF. The complete variable domain, with remaining parts taken from reference TRBV2 and TRBJ2-5, reads EPEVTQTPSHQVTQMGQEVILRCVPISNHLYFYWYRQILGQKVEFLVSFYNNEISEKSEIFDDQFSVERPDGSNFTLKIRSTKLEDSAMYFCASSEGLPWETQYFGPGTRLLVL.

The chain joins TRBV5-4 to TRBJ2-5, with D possibly matching TRBD1 (6 bases). V was shortened by 0 bases and J by 1 base, with 10 bases between the two germline ends. CDR3 length equals 15 residues. Germline V CDR1 and CDR2: SGHNT, YYREEE (reference sequence). CDR3 region: CASSLGLGAQETQYF. DNA of the CDR3: TGTGCCAGCAGCTTGGGGCTGGGGGCCCAAGAGACCCAGTACTTC.

The chain combines TRBV28 with TRBJ2-5; 15 bases map to TRBD2. The V and J ends lost 5 bases and 5 bases, in that order; junction bases with no gene match: 9. Germline CDR1 reads MDHEN; CDR2 reads SYDVKM. The CDR3 covers 17 residues. The CDR3 nucleotides are TGTGCCAGCAGTCCCGGACTAGCGGGAGGGCCAAGGGAGACCCAGTACTTC. Amino acid sequence: CASSPGLAGGPRETQYF.

This clone was counted only a few times. This sequence joins TRBV29-1 and TRBJ1-1; no reliable D call. The ends were cut back, 7 bases at V and 2 bases at J, with 14 bases in the middle. The CDR3 consists of 13 residues. The germline V gene has CDR1 SQVTM and CDR2 ANQGSEA. CDR3: CSGRLQGNTEAFF. The CDR3 nucleotides are TGCAGCGGACGACTTCAAGGAAACACTGAAGCTTTCTTT.

This clone has just a few counts. The chain couples TRBV30 to TRBJ2-7, with D possibly TRBD1 on 6 matching bases. CDR3 length: 14 residues. V gave up 0 bases and J gave up 3 bases, with 12 bases separating them. CDR1 and CDR2 (germline): GTSNPN, SVGIG (reference sequence). The CDR3 loop reads CAWSVGQGRYEQYF. For the CDR3, the DNA is TGTGCCTGGAGTGTGGGGCAGGGGCGCTACGAGCAGTACTTC.

This CDR3 is CASSLLGEGNTIYF. The CDR3 bases are TGCGCCAGCAGCCTCCTCGGAGAGGGAAACACCATATATTTT. The chain has TRBV4-1 and TRBJ1-3, with D uncertain. Germline V gene sequence: CDR1 MGHRA, CDR2 YSYEKL. Trimming cost V 4 bases and J 4 bases, with 11 bases left between them. CDR3 size: 14 residues.

The rearrangement uses TRBV5-1 and TRBJ2-7, with 9 bases aligning to TRBD1. CDR1 SGHRS and CDR2 YFSETQ come from the germline V gene. With V trimmed by 4 bases and J by 2 bases, 7 bases remained unmatched. There are 15 residues in the CDR3. The CDR3 DNA reads TGCGCCAGCAGCAGGGGCCGGGACAGGGCCTACGAGCAGTACTTC. Translated, it gives CASSRGRDRAYEQYF.

CDR3 sequence: CASSLAGVRGLGTDTQYF. DNA of the CDR3: TGCGCCAGCAGCTTGGCCGGCGTCAGGGGGCTCGGCACAGATACGCAGTATTTT. V and J are TRBV5-1 and TRBJ2-3, with TRBD1 matching over 8 bases. The V segment lost 0 bases and the J segment 1 base; nucleotides outside the gene matches: 10. This CDR3 is 18 amino acids long. Germline-derived CDR1 and CDR2 are SGHRS and YFSETQ.

The chain recombines TRBV1 with TRBJ2-1; the table calls TRBD1, which could not be checked here. TRBV1 is designated a pseudogene. The CDR3 covers 17 residues. CDR3 sequence (DNA): TGCACCAGCAGCCAAGAGAAAGGGACAGGGTCCTACAATGAGCAGTTCTTC. Translating it yields CTSSQEKGTGSYNEQFF.

The chain recombines TRBV4-1 with TRBJ1-4; perhaps TRBD1 as D (5 bases). Germline V gene data show CDR1 as MGHRA and CDR2 as YSYEKL. This CDR3 is built from 14 residues. V was clipped by 4 bases and J by 5 bases, with 11 bases between them. The CDR3 DNA is TGCGCCAGCAGCCCCACGGGGGGGAATGAAAAACTGTTTTTT. It yields the protein CASSPTGGNEKLFF.

The chain joins TRBV7-9 to TRBJ2-7; TRBD1 aligns across 8 bases. V dropped 5 bases and J dropped 5; count of bases not matched to a gene: 14. The germline gives CDR1 SEHNR, CDR2 FQNEAQ (reference sequence). The CDR3 spans 16 residues. The CDR3: CASSRFGQGTSHEQYF. CDR3 sequence (DNA): TGTGCCAGCAGCCGTTTTGGACAGGGTACTTCCCACGAGCAGTACTTC.

This clone was observed a few times. This chain links TRBV30 with TRBJ2-5, with 7 nucleotides matching TRBD2. Losses at the gene ends were 0 bases for V and 4 bases for J; bases not matched to a gene: 11. CDR1 and CDR2 (germline): GTSNPN, SVGIG (reference sequence). The CDR3 has 16 residues. The CDR3 region has the DNA TGTGCCTGGAGTGTATGGCGGGAGATTGCGGGAGAGACCCAGTACTTC. It is translated as CAWSVWREIAGETQYF. Filled out from reference TRBV30 and TRBJ2-5, the complete variable domain reads SQTIHQWPATLVQPVGSPLSLECTVEGTSNPNLYWYRQAAGRGLQLLFYSVGIGQISSEVPQNLSASRPQDRQFILSSKKLLLSDSGFYLCAWSVWREIAGETQYFGPGTRLLVL.

The chain couples TRBV28 to TRBJ1-5, with D uncertain. The CDR3 consists of 15 residues. The germline gives CDR1 MDHEN, CDR2 SYDVKM. V was trimmed by 5 bases and J by 0 bases, leaving 11 bases between them. The CDR3 DNA is TGTGCCAGCAGTCCTCTTATACTTAGCAATCAGCCCCAGCATTTT. Its translation: CASSPLILSNQPQHF. Full variable domain (missing parts from reference TRBV28 and TRBJ1-5): DVKVTQSSRYLVKRTGEKVFLECVQDMDHENMFWYRQDPGLGLRLIYFSYDVKMKEKGDIPEGYSVSREKKERFSLILESASTNQTSMYLCASSPLILSNQPQHFGDGTRLSIL.

Of note for this clone: Other DNA variants within this sample encode the same CDR3. The DNA for the CDR3 is TGTGCCAGCAGTTCAGGGGCTAACTATGGCTACACCTTC. Its protein product is CASSSGANYGYTF. This chain connects TRBV28 to TRBJ1-2; possible D gene TRBD1, 6 bases. The CDR3 is 13 amino acids. Germline CDR1 MDHEN, CDR2 SYDVKM. Trimming shortened V by 4 bases and J by 0 bases, and 6 bases separated the two germline ends.

V and J are TRBV29-1 and TRBJ2-5, with 8 bases matching TRBD1. The CDR3 sequence is 14 residues long. Unmatched junction bases numbered 8, after V lost 7 bases and J lost 1 base. Germline CDR1 and CDR2: SQVTM and ANQGSEA. The CDR3 nucleotides read TGCAGCGCGAGGGACAGGATAGTCCAAGAGACCCAGTACTTC. It is translated as CSARDRIVQETQYF.

This chain joins TRBV29-1 and TRBJ2-1, with D perhaps TRBD1 (5 bases). V dropped 7 bases and J dropped 0 bases, with 16 bases sitting between them. CDR1 and CDR2 (germline): SQVTM, ANQGSEA. The CDR3 spans 15 residues. This CDR3 reads CSAKARGSSYNEQFF. DNA of the CDR3: TGCAGCGCCAAGGCTAGGGGTAGCTCCTACAATGAGCAGTTCTTC.

This chain joins TRBV2 and TRBJ2-1; D ambiguous. CDR3 length: 11 residues. CDR1 is SNHLY, CDR2 FYNNEI, per germline. V was pared by 6 bases and J by 6 bases, with 6 bases between. The CDR3 DNA follows: TGTGCCAGCAGGAGGCGCAATGAGCAGTTCTTC. Translated: CASRRRNEQFF.

This clone came up a few times. The chain recombines TRBV21-1 with TRBJ1-1; the tabulated D call, TRBD1, remains unverified against the DNA. TRBV21-1 is designated a pseudogene. The CDR3 sequence is 18 residues long. The CDR3 spells CASSKVRSRDRVGTEAFF. CDR3 nucleotides: TGTGCCAGCAGCAAAGTCCGGTCCCGGGACAGGGTCGGAACTGAAGCTTTCTTT.

The V call is TRBV29-1, the J call TRBJ1-1; TRBD1 matches at 8 bases. The V gene's germline CDR1 is SQVTM and CDR2 ANQGSEA. The CDR3 consists of 12 residues. Unmatched junction bases numbered 6, after V lost 7 bases and J lost 5 bases. This CDR3 reads CSGTGPGTEAFF. In DNA, the CDR3 is TGCAGCGGGACAGGGCCAGGAACTGAAGCTTTCTTT. Drawing the rest from reference TRBV29-1 and TRBJ1-1, the complete variable domain is SAVISQKPSRDICQRGTSLTIQCQVDSQVTMMFWYRQQPGQSLTLIATANQGSEATYESGFVIDKFPISRPNLTFSTLTVSNMSPEDSSIYLCSGTGPGTEAFFGQGTRLTVV.

The chain combines TRBV28 with TRBJ2-3; 8 positions match TRBD2. Germline V lookup: CDR1 MDHEN, CDR2 SYDVKM. Trimming at V came to 5 bases and at J to 7 bases, leaving 5 bases not matched to a gene. The CDR3 runs 13 residues. The CDR3 region is CASSSGSYNTQYF. CDR3 nucleotide sequence: TGTGCCAGCAGTAGCGGGAGTTATAATACGCAGTATTTT.

This clone showed up just once. The chain combines TRBV7-6 with TRBJ1-5, with D perhaps TRBD1 (6 bases). The CDR3 runs to 16 residues. V was cut by 5 bases and J by 3 bases, with 17 bases left in between. From germline, CDR1 is SGHVS and CDR2 FNYEAQ. CDR3 in DNA: TGTGCCAGCAGCCCCGAGACAGGATCGATCAATCAGCCCCAGCATTTT. Protein sequence: CASSPETGSINQPQHF.

Here the CDR3 DNA reads TGTGCCTGCGCGACATACTCTGGAAACACCATATATTTT. It yields the protein CACATYSGNTIYF. The rearrangement uses TRBV30 and TRBJ1-3, with D unresolved. The CDR3 covers 13 residues. The V gene lost 6 bases and the J gene lost 0 bases, with 9 bases spanning the gap. Germline CDR1 is GTSNPN and CDR2 is SVGIG (reference sequence). Supplemented by reference TRBV30 and TRBJ1-3, the full variable domain reads SQTIHQWPATLVQPVGSPLSLECTVEGTSNPNLYWYRQAAGRGLQLLFYSVGIGQISSEVPQNLSASRPQDRQFILSSKKLLLSDSGFYLCACATYSGNTIYFGEGSWLTVV.

This clone was detected a few times. The chain links TRBV2 to TRBJ1-5; D remains ambiguous. This CDR3 is built from 15 residues. CDR1 is SNHLY, CDR2 FYNNEI, per germline. Deletions cut 6 bases from V and 0 bases from J, with 12 bases between. In DNA form, the CDR3 reads TGTGCCAGCAGCGTCAGCGGTTATAGCAATCAGCCCCAGCATTTT. This codes for CASSVSGYSNQPQHF. The complete variable domain, with remaining parts taken from reference TRBV2 and TRBJ1-5, reads EPEVTQTPSHQVTQMGQEVILRCVPISNHLYFYWYRQILGQKVEFLVSFYNNEISEKSEIFDDQFSVERPDGSNFTLKIRSTKLEDSAMYFCASSVSGYSNQPQHFGDGTRLSIL.

Points on this clone: The same CDR3 can be traced to other DNA sequences in this sample. The chain combines TRBV5-1 with TRBJ1-5; 7 positions agree with TRBD1. After removal of 0 bases from V and 6 bases from J, the junction contained 3 bases not matched to a gene. Germline V gives CDR1 SGHRS, CDR2 YFSETQ. This CDR3 has 14 residues. The CDR3: CASSLGQGGQPQHF. In DNA form, the CDR3 reads TGCGCCAGCAGCTTGGGACAGGGTGGTCAGCCCCAGCATTTT. Drawing the rest from reference TRBV5-1 and TRBJ1-5, the complete variable domain is KAGVTQTPRYLIKTRGQQVTLSCSPISGHRSVSWYQQTPGQGLQFLFEYFSETQRNKGNFPGRFSGRQFSNSRSEMNVSTLELGDSALYLCASSLGQGGQPQHFGDGTRLSIL.

This clone came up a few times. J is TRBJ2-7 and V is TRBV11-2, with TRBD2 as a possible D gene (6 bases). Germline V gene sequence: CDR1 SGHAT, CDR2 FQNNGV. CDR3 length equals 15 residues. Trimming shortened V by 5 bases and J by 0 bases, and 14 bases separated the two germline ends. CDR3 coding DNA: TGTGCCAGCAGCCCGGGGGACGGAACCTCCTACGAGCAGTACTTC. Translating it yields CASSPGDGTSYEQYF.

With regard to this clone: The sample holds other DNA sequences that translate to the same CDR3. The chain employs TRBV15 and TRBJ2-2, with a tentative D call TRBD1 (5 bases). The germline CDR1 and CDR2 sequences are LNHNV and YYDKDF (reference sequence). The CDR3 length is 13 residues. Trimming left V 4 bases short and J 5 bases short, with 8 bases between. In nucleotides, the CDR3 is TGTGCCACCAGCATTCAGGGAACCGGGGAGCTGTTTTTT. It specifies CATSIQGTGELFF.

The rearrangement uses TRBV2 and TRBJ2-1, with no clear D. Germline V lookup: CDR1 SNHLY, CDR2 FYNNEI. With 3 bases removed from V and 4 bases from J, the gap between germline ends came to 13 bases. CDR3 length: 15 amino acids. CDR3 DNA sequence: TGTGCCAGCAGTGATTCGCGGCAGACTTACAATGAGCAGTTCTTC. Encoded protein: CASSDSRQTYNEQFF.